This T cell receptor (beta chain) appears in the sequencing data of a study of blood T cells in healthy people across ages (dated by TCRdb to the mid-2010s). For context, the study as a whole: In model experiments, template switching captured roughly one uniquely barcoded TCR beta cDNA molecule for every two T cells. Age-related changes in TCR beta repertoire diversity were measured in the study by deep sequencing normalized with unique cDNA molecular identifiers. The donors were divided into four age groups: young (average around 15 years), middle-aged (around 41), aged (about 60) and long-lived (more than 75). To avoid experimental bias, donors of different ages were spread randomly across the sequencing lanes. The study analyzed two additional independent replicas of 1 million unique cDNA reads from the same blood draw for two donors, one aged 18 to 30 and one aged 80 or older.

Donors were roughly 40 systemically healthy Caucasian individuals from Russia aged roughly 6 to 95 years. Each donor gave 8.5 to 10 milliliters of peripheral blood, collected into EDTA-treated Vacutainer tubes. Ficoll-Paque density-gradient centrifugation was used to isolate PBMCs, with at least 6 million obtained per sample. Total RNA was extracted from PBMCs with Trizol reagent, with at least 5.5 micrograms obtained per sample. Naive CD45RAhigh/CD27high T cell percentages were measured by flow cytometry on a PBMC aliquot from every donor. Study-level results and caveats: The CMV infection status of donors was not known, potentially confounding age-related changes in expanded clonotypes. Estimates of total diversity based on one million sequenced T cells were regarded as lower bounds and as underestimates. As age increased, observed TCR beta diversity per million T cells dropped in a roughly linear way, and a significant reduction was already evident by age 40. A strong correlation was found between observed TCR beta diversity and the percentage of naive T cells measured by flow cytometry. Since profiling was done on bulk unsorted PBMCs, naive and antigen-experienced compartments could not be conclusively compared. Compared with the aged group, more naive CD4+ T cells, fewer expanded clones and increased TCR diversity were shown by the long-lived group, suggesting age selection.

Library construction relied on 5' RACE. Data came from an Illumina HiSeq 2500. A second PCR of roughly 6 to 12 cycles was run with a J-beta primer mix and a sample-barcoded 5' primer. A unique molecular identifier was introduced onto each TCR beta cDNA molecule by a template-switch 5' adaptor carrying 12 random nucleotides. Each sample yielded at least 2.5 million CDR3-containing paired-end reads. First-strand cDNA was synthesized from all RNA with the Mint cDNA synthesis kit, primed by a TRBC-specific oligonucleotide. Following uracil-DNA glycosylase treatment, a first 18-cycle PCR with universal primers M1SS and BC2_uni_R was performed on all cDNA. In the authors' own workflow: For normalization, 1 million high-quality reads were randomly selected from each sample, with every read carrying a distinct molecular identifier. Instead of being binned into consensus sequences, reads that shared molecular identifiers were thrown out. CDR3 identification, clonotype clustering and error correction used MiTCR with a Q25 quality threshold and the strictest error-elimination algorithm. A nonparametric unseen species model using Euler transformation provided a lower-bound estimate of total TCR beta diversity. TCRdb reanalyzed the raw reads on its own, using fastp at Q25 for trimming and MiXCR for clone calling, and kept in-frame beta chains. When rows share a CDR3 protein, they turn into one entry using the most common DNA and genes. The V and J calls reflect TCRdb's pipeline rather than the authors' work. This sample holds about 680,000 distinct CDR3 sequences; around 49% were observed only once. The ten largest account for under 35% of the sample.

In regard to this clonotype: Its antigen remains undetermined. Nothing much larger sits one base from this clone, and base qualities are not available.

Relative to germline, V is missing 7 bases and J is missing 4 bases, with 7 bases of the junction outside any gene match. CDR1 and CDR2 are drawn from the germline V gene (reference sequence): SEHNR, FQNEAQ. The CDR3, from cysteine to phenylalanine, totals 13 residues. The DNA shown is the 39-base CDR3, in frame from base 1. This receptor was taken from a woman between 55 and 75 years old in good health. The chain couples TRBV7-9 to TRBJ2-7; a stretch of 7 junction bases matches TRBD2. The sequenced sample was blood. The base sequence is TGTGCCAGCATCCCTCCGGGAGGATACGAGCAGTACTTC. This encodes CASIPPGGYEQYF.